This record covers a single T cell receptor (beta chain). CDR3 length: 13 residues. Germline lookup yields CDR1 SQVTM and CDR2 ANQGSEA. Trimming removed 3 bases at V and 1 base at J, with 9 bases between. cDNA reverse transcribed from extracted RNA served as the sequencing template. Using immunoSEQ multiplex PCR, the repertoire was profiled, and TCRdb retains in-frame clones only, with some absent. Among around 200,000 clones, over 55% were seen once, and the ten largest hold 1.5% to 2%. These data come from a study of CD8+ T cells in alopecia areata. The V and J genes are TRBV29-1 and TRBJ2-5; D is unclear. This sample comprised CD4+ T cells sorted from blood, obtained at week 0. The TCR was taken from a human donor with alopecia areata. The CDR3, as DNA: TGCAGCGTTGATCTACAGATCCAAGAGACCCAGTACTTC. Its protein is CSVDLQIQETQYF.